The 21 T cell receptor beta chains below all came from one sample that was sequenced in a study of sequential checkpoint blockade in melanoma. This table comes from immunoSEQ multiplex PCR, and its TCRdb copy is limited to in-frame clones, with some not included. This sample has about 18,000 clones, with 26% found just once. Stated treatment: randomized to nivolumab then ipilimumab (arm A) or the reverse (arm B). This specimen was tumor tissue (inferred from file names), taken from a patient given nivolumab and ipilimumab in sequence. The receptors here all came from a human donor with melanoma.

V is TRBV6-8 and J is TRBJ2-2, with D possibly matching TRBD1 (5 bases). Between the trimmed V and J ends, which lost 6 bases and 9 bases, there was a span of 20 bases. CDR1 is MNHGY and CDR2 is SAAAGT in the germline V gene. The CDR3 has 15 residues. CDR3 DNA sequence: TGTGCCAGCAGGACGGTCACAGGCGACTCGTGGGAGCTGTTTTTT. This gives the protein CASRTVTGDSWELFF.

This clone has just a few counts. The rearrangement uses TRBV7-4 and TRBJ2-5, with D tentatively TRBD2 (6 bases). The germline V and J ends were trimmed by 5 bases and 5 bases, with 12 bases remaining between them. The CDR3 is made up of 13 amino acids. Germline V CDR1 and CDR2: SGHVT, SQSDAQ. The CDR3 nucleotides read TGTGCCAGCAGCCCGACAGCGGGTGAGACCCAGTACTTC. Protein sequence: CASSPTAGETQYF. Full variable domain (missing parts from reference TRBV7-4 and TRBJ2-5): GAGVSQSPRYKVAKRGRDVALRCDSISGHVTLYWYRQTLGQGSEVLTYSQSDAQRDKSGRPSGRFSAERPERSVSTLKIQRTEQGDSAVYLCASSPTAGETQYFGPGTRLLVL.

The chain couples TRBV19 to TRBJ2-3, with D uncertain. V was trimmed by 1 base and J by 0 bases, leaving 8 bases between them. The CDR3 loop spans 15 amino acids. Germline values: CDR1 LNHDA, CDR2 SQIVND (reference sequence). CDR3: CASSIGRPSTDTQYF. The CDR3 DNA reads as TGTGCCAGTAGTATAGGCCGGCCTAGCACAGATACGCAGTATTTT.

V usage is TRBV6-8 and J usage is TRBJ2-7; 7 bases are a match to TRBD1. V lost 6 bases, J lost 0 bases, and 8 bases stayed unmatched. Germline loops: CDR1 MNHGY, CDR2 SAAAGT. CDR3 length: 15 residues. The CDR3 bases are TGTGCCAGCAGCAGGAGACAGGGTATCTCCTACGAGCAGTACTTC. This gives the protein CASSRRQGISYEQYF.

The table lists this clone with a few counts. The chain recombines TRBV6-8 with TRBJ2-7, with 8 bases fitting TRBD1. V was clipped by 0 bases and J by 7 bases; unmatched bases: 11. Germline values: CDR1 MNHGY, CDR2 SAAAGT. This CDR3 is 16 amino acids long. CDR3: CASSYSARGHSGEQYF. The CDR3 DNA reads TGTGCCAGCAGTTACTCTGCCAGGGGGCATTCGGGAGAGCAGTACTTC.

The V call is TRBV6-8, the J call TRBJ2-7; D is undetermined. The CDR3 runs 13 residues. Germline V gene sequence: CDR1 MNHGY, CDR2 SAAAGT. V lost 5 bases and J lost 1, with 9 bases in between. This CDR3 is CASSDAESYEQYF. CDR3 nucleotides: TGTGCCAGCAGTGATGCGGAATCCTACGAGCAGTACTTC.

As to this clone: The sample carries other DNA sequences with the same CDR3. This chain links TRBV9 with TRBJ2-2; TRBD1 aligns across 11 bases. Germline V gene lookup returns CDR1 SGDLS and CDR2 YYNGEE. This CDR3 region has 15 residues. Trimming removed 2 bases from V and 8 bases from J; junction bases left unmatched: 5. CDR3 nucleotide sequence: TGTGCCAGCAGCGTTGGACAGGGGGCGTCTGGGGAGCTGTTTTTT. It encodes CASSVGQGASGELFF.

This clone was seen a handful of times. V is TRBV11-3 and J is TRBJ1-6; 9 bases are shared with TRBD1. The CDR3 is 17 amino acids. Germline V gives CDR1 SGHNT, CDR2 YENEEA. The junction had 3 bases not matched to a gene; V was cut back by 3 bases and J by 0 bases. The DNA of the CDR3 is TGTGCCAGCAGCTTGGGACAGGGAAGCTCCTATAATTCACCCCTCCACTTT. This encodes CASSLGQGSSYNSPLHF.

This clone was seen repeatedly, ten times or more. The chain is built from TRBV9 and TRBJ1-1, with TRBD1 as a possible D gene (5 bases). Germline V gives CDR1 SGDLS, CDR2 YYNGEE. Trimming cost V 2 bases and J 1 base, with 9 bases left between them. CDR3 length equals 14 residues. The DNA for the CDR3 is TGTGCCAGCAGCGTCTCGACAGAGAACACTGAAGCTTTCTTT. Its protein product is CASSVSTENTEAFF.

This clone was observed a handful of times. J is TRBJ1-2 and V is TRBV1; the DNA was not compared with TRBD1, the D call given in the table. TRBV1 is recorded as a pseudogene. This CDR3 is 13 amino acids long. The CDR3 sequence: CASSPSGVHGYTF. Here the CDR3 DNA reads TGCGCCAGCAGCCCCTCAGGGGTTCATGGCTACACCTTC.

In this sample, this clone turned up a few times. The genes are TRBV28 and TRBJ1-1; TRBD1 agrees at 10 bases. The CDR3 is 15 residues long. Germline V gene data show CDR1 as MDHEN and CDR2 as SYDVKM. The V gene end was trimmed by 3 bases and the J gene end by 5 bases; junction bases not matched to a gene: 6. The CDR3 bases are TGTGCCAGCAGTTTGGACAGGGGGGGAGTAACTGAAGCTTTCTTT. It yields the protein CASSLDRGGVTEAFF.

The chain links TRBV18 to TRBJ2-2; the match to TRBD2 covers 7 bases. Germline V gene lookup returns CDR1 KGHSH and CDR2 LQKENI. The CDR3 has 14 residues. The junction had 2 bases not matched to a gene; V was cut back by 1 base and J by 6 bases. CDR3 bases: TGTGCCAGCTCACCACAGGCGGGAGCCGGGGAGCTGTTTTTT. Encoded protein: CASSPQAGAGELFF.

The chain carries TRBV25-1 and TRBJ2-1; D is undetermined. The CDR3 has 12 amino acids. CDR1 MGHDK and CDR2 SYGVNS come from the germline V gene. The V gene lost 4 bases and the J gene lost 5 bases, with 6 bases spanning the gap. Written as DNA, the CDR3 is TGTGCCAGCAGTGCAGCGAACAATGAGCAGTTCTTC. As protein: CASSAANNEQFF.

This clone was seen a few times. The V and J genes are TRBV19 and TRBJ2-2; 8 bases align to TRBD1. V lost 4 bases, J lost 2 bases, and 9 bases stayed unmatched. CDR1 and CDR2 (germline): LNHDA, SQIVND (reference sequence). The CDR3 is made up of 17 amino acids. The CDR3 region has the DNA TGTGCCAGTAGTAAAACACGGACAGGGAGCAACACCGGGGAGCTGTTTTTT. It specifies CASSKTRTGSNTGELFF.

There are a few counts of this clone. A base remains ambiguous or unread, so its encoded residue is written X. The chain joins TRBV12-5 to TRBJ1-5, with D unresolved. The CDR3 has 12 amino acids. Germline V CDR1 and CDR2: LGHNT, FRNRAP. CDR3 nucleotide sequence: TGTGCCAGCGGGGAYACAAATCAGCCCCAGCATTTT. It translates to CASGXTNQPQHF. The entire CDR3 protein reads CASGDTNQPQHF.

This rearrangement joins TRBV28 to TRBJ1-4; D unresolved. The germline V gene encodes CDR1 MDHEN and CDR2 SYDVKM. The CDR3 length is 12 residues. Trimming removed 6 bases from V and 7 bases from J, with 9 bases in between. As DNA, the CDR3 is TGTGCCAGCAGGGAGGTCGGTGAAAAACTGTTTTTT. This sequence encodes CASREVGEKLFF.

Many counts were recorded for this clone. The rearrangement joins TRBV11-3 to TRBJ2-5; D is perhaps TRBD2 (6 bases). Germline lookup yields CDR1 SGHNT and CDR2 YENEEA. CDR3 length equals 17 residues. Trimming left V 5 bases short and J 0 bases short, with 19 bases between. CDR3 sequence: CASSAWGGRDYQETQYF. CDR3 DNA sequence: TGTGCCAGCAGCGCCTGGGGAGGCCGGGACTACCAAGAGACCCAGTACTTC.

The CDR3 region is CATSRDGGRSNSPLHF. The CDR3 nucleotides read TGTGCCACCAGCAGAGATGGGGGGCGATCAAATTCACCCCTCCACTTT. This chain uses TRBV15 with TRBJ1-6, with a weak D call TRBD1 (6 bases). The CDR3 consists of 16 residues. Germline CDR1 reads LNHNV; CDR2 reads YYDKDF (reference sequence). The V end was cut by 0 bases, the J end by 7 bases, with 13 bases between.

The rearrangement joins TRBV6-8 to TRBJ2-5; 8 nucleotides agree with TRBD1. Germline V CDR1 and CDR2: MNHGY, SAAAGT. Trimming cost V 2 bases and J 0 bases; bases outside gene matches: 8. This CDR3 contains 17 residues. In DNA, the CDR3 is TGTGCCAGCAGTTACGAGTCAGGGGGCGCGGACCAAGAGACCCAGTACTTC. Translated, it gives CASSYESGGADQETQYF.

This clone was seen repeatedly, ten times or more. The chain combines TRBV11-3 with TRBJ2-1, with 9 bases that match TRBD2. The CDR3 runs to 15 residues. Per the germline V gene, CDR1 is SGHNT and CDR2 is YENEEA. J was trimmed by 6 bases and V by 3 bases; bases with no gene match: 6. This CDR3 is CASSLAAGGPNEQFF. As DNA, the CDR3 is TGTGCCAGCAGCTTGGCGGCGGGGGGGCCCAATGAGCAGTTCTTC.

This clone was observed a handful of times. The rearrangement joins TRBV6-8 to TRBJ1-1; D possibly corresponds to TRBD1 (5 bases). V lost 6 bases to trimming and J lost 0 bases, with 14 bases between them. The CDR3 runs 15 residues. The germline gives CDR1 MNHGY, CDR2 SAAAGT. The chain's CDR3 is CASSLRQTMNTEAFF. CDR3 sequence (DNA): TGTGCCAGCAGCCTGAGACAGACCATGAACACTGAAGCTTTCTTT.